Following are 28 T cell receptor beta chains from one sample sequenced in a study of cytomegalovirus exposure and HLA in healthy donors. Primers for the PCR totalled 60 Vbeta and 13 Jbeta. The data were produced by immunoSEQ multiplex PCR, yet TCRdb's version contains in-frame clones alone and is incomplete. The sample holds more than 75,000 clones, less than 80% seen once. The sequencing input was PBMCs. The source of these receptors is a man aged 35-49 years in good health and CMV-seropositive.

With regard to this clone: In the same sample, other DNA sequences code for this CDR3. The chain combines TRBV28 with TRBJ2-7; 7 bases fit TRBD1. The CDR3 loop spans 13 amino acids. Germline V lookup: CDR1 MDHEN, CDR2 SYDVKM. The J segment lost 5 bases and the V segment lost 3 bases, leaving 4 bases of the junction unmatched. Here the CDR3 reads CASSLTGKHEQYF. CDR3 in DNA: TGTGCCAGCAGTTTGACAGGGAAACACGAGCAGTACTTC.

The chain carries TRBV5-1 and TRBJ2-5; 7 nucleotides line up with TRBD1. V trimming: 4 bases; J trimming: 5 bases; junction bases outside the gene matches: 11. CDR3 length equals 15 residues. Germline CDR1 reads SGHRS; CDR2 reads YFSETQ. The CDR3 DNA follows: TGCGCCAGCAGCCCTATTAACAGGGGCTACGAGACCCAGTACTTC. Its translation is CASSPINRGYETQYF.

The CDR3 reads CASSLTGGNQPQHF. The CDR3, as DNA: TGTGCCAGCAGCTTGACAGGGGGCAATCAGCCCCAGCATTTT. The J gene is TRBJ1-5, the V gene TRBV5-4, with 7 bases matching TRBD1. V lost 1 base, J lost 2 bases, and 0 bases stayed unmatched. Germline CDR1 is SGHNT and CDR2 is YYREEE (reference sequence). This CDR3 is 14 amino acids long.

The V call is TRBV7-3, the J call TRBJ2-2; 8 nucleotides line up with TRBD1. Losses at the gene ends were 4 bases for V and 0 bases for J; bases not matched to a gene: 4. The CDR3 consists of 16 residues. Germline CDR1 is SGHTA and CDR2 is FQGTGA. The CDR3 coding sequence is TGTGCCAGCAGCTCCGGACAGGGATCGAACACCGGGGAGCTGTTTTTT. Translation: CASSSGQGSNTGELFF.

The rearrangement joins TRBV6-1 to TRBJ2-1, with 8 bases that match TRBD1. The CDR3 loop spans 14 amino acids. Germline assignment: CDR1 MNHNS and CDR2 SASEGT. V gave up 4 bases and J gave up 2 bases; unmatched junction bases: 1. The CDR3 loop is CASSVTGAYNEQFF. CDR3 DNA sequence: TGTGCCAGCAGTGTGACAGGGGCCTACAATGAGCAGTTCTTC.

The J gene is TRBJ2-1, the V gene TRBV7-2; D possibly corresponds to TRBD2 (6 bases). Deletions cut 2 bases from V and 4 bases from J, with 9 bases between. This CDR3 has 14 residues. Per the germline V gene, CDR1 is SGHTA and CDR2 is FQGNSA. The CDR3 sequence: CASSLLASYNEQFF. In nucleotides, the CDR3 is TGTGCCAGCAGCTTACTAGCGTCGTACAATGAGCAGTTCTTC.

V and J are TRBV19 and TRBJ2-3; the match to TRBD1 covers 10 bases. The V segment lost 5 bases and the J segment 0 bases; nucleotides outside the gene matches: 2. CDR3 size: 15 residues. Germline V gene sequence: CDR1 LNHDA, CDR2 SQIVND (reference sequence). For the CDR3, the DNA is TGTGCCAGTAGTTCGGGACAGGGGAGCACAGATACGCAGTATTTT. As protein: CASSSGQGSTDTQYF.

This clone appeared a single time. The V and J genes are TRBV7-3 and TRBJ2-2; possibly TRBD2 for D (5 bases). The V and J ends lost 2 bases and 1 base respectively, with 14 bases between them. The CDR3 length is 17 residues. Per the germline V gene, CDR1 is SGHTA and CDR2 is FQGTGA. In DNA, the CDR3 is TGTGCCAGCAGCTTAGAGGGAAAAGGGATGAACACCGGGGAGCTGTTTTTT. Translating it yields CASSLEGKGMNTGELFF.

This rearrangement joins TRBV6-1 to TRBJ1-2; no firm D call. CDR3 size: 13 residues. V gave up 7 bases and J gave up 2 bases, with 11 bases separating them. CDR1 MNHNS and CDR2 SASEGT come from the germline V gene. CDR3 coding DNA: TGTGCCAGCACGGAGGGAGGAAACTATGGCTACACCTTC. Residues: CASTEGGNYGYTF.

On this clone itself: A read error may account for a junction end that differs from germline. V gene TRBV7-9 combines with J gene TRBJ2-7, with a weak D call TRBD1 (5 bases). This CDR3 comprises 18 residues. The germline V gene encodes CDR1 SEHNR and CDR2 FQNEAQ (reference sequence). CDR3 nucleotides: TGTTCCAGCAGCTTAGCTCCCCTTGAGCTGGGGCCCTTTTACGAGCAGTACTTC. Residues: CSSSLAPLELGPFYEQYF.

The V and J genes are TRBV10-3 and TRBJ2-3; the D gene is possibly TRBD1 (6 bases). V was clipped by 0 bases and J by 8 bases, with 18 bases between them. This CDR3 spans 16 amino acids. Germline CDR1 and CDR2: ENHRY and SYGVKD. Here the CDR3 reads CAISESPKRQDSTQYF. Written as DNA, the CDR3 is TGTGCCATCAGTGAGTCCCCGAAAAGACAGGACTCTACGCAGTATTTT.

V usage is TRBV7-8 and J usage is TRBJ2-2; possibly TRBD1 for D (6 bases). This CDR3 is built from 16 residues. Germline-derived CDR1 and CDR2 are SGHVS and FQNEAQ. Trimming shortened V by 5 bases and J by 8 bases, and 21 bases separated the two germline ends. The CDR3 sequence is CASSARDIGLIGELFF. CDR3 in DNA: TGTGCCAGCAGCGCCCGGGACATTGGGTTAATTGGGGAGCTGTTTTTT.

This chain connects TRBV5-1 to TRBJ1-3; D might be TRBD1 (5 bases). V gave up 2 bases and J gave up 0 bases, with 18 bases separating them. The CDR3 runs to 18 residues. CDR1 and CDR2 (germline): SGHRS, YFSETQ. The chain's CDR3 is CASSFRQGSTTSGNTIYF. CDR3 nucleotide sequence: TGCGCCAGCAGCTTTAGGCAGGGAAGCACTACCTCTGGAAACACCATATATTTT.

The chain couples TRBV15 to TRBJ2-5, with TRBD1 matching 8 bases. This CDR3 contains 16 residues. The J segment lost 5 bases and the V segment lost 0 bases, leaving 8 bases of the junction unmatched. Per germline, CDR1 LNHNV and CDR2 YYDKDF (reference sequence). Written as DNA, the CDR3 is TGTGCCACCAGCAGAGACAGGGGGCCGGGTGGGGAGACCCAGTACTTC. Amino acids: CATSRDRGPGGETQYF.

The V call is TRBV5-4, the J call TRBJ2-3; TRBD2 matches at 10 bases. Germline V CDR1 and CDR2: SGHNT, YYREEE (reference sequence). The CDR3 consists of 15 residues. V was pared by 4 bases and J by 2 bases, with 4 bases of the junction left unmatched. The CDR3 sequence: CASSTSGAYTDTQYF. CDR3 nucleotides: TGTGCCAGCAGCACTAGCGGGGCCTACACAGATACGCAGTATTTT.

The genes are TRBV5-6 and TRBJ1-1; TRBD1 matches 7 bases. This CDR3 is 14 amino acids long. V trimming: 4 bases; J trimming: 0 bases; junction bases outside the gene matches: 3. The germline CDR1 and CDR2 sequences are SGHDT and YYEEEE. In DNA form, the CDR3 reads TGTGCCAGCAGCCGGGGACAGTTGAACACTGAAGCTTTCTTT. Amino acid sequence: CASSRGQLNTEAFF.

The V and J genes are TRBV2 and TRBJ1-6, with a possible D match to TRBD1 (6 bases). The V and J ends lost 6 bases and 2 bases respectively, with 11 bases between them. Germline V gene sequence: CDR1 SNHLY, CDR2 FYNNEI. This CDR3 has 15 residues. CDR3 in amino acids: CASSLQGPYNSPLHF. The CDR3 region has the DNA TGTGCCAGCAGCTTACAGGGCCCCTATAATTCACCCCTCCACTTT.

This chain connects TRBV11-2 to TRBJ2-7; D remains unclear. V gave up 1 base and J gave up 5 bases, with 12 bases separating them. Germline lookup yields CDR1 SGHAT and CDR2 FQNNGV. The CDR3 contains 14 residues. The CDR3 reads CASSLGSGYDEQYF. CDR3 in DNA: TGTGCCAGCAGCTTAGGGTCGGGTTATGACGAGCAGTACTTC.

V gene TRBV2 combines with J gene TRBJ1-5; unclear D gene. The germline V and J ends were trimmed by 2 bases and 0 bases, with 8 bases remaining between them. The CDR3 has 15 residues. The germline V gene has CDR1 SNHLY and CDR2 FYNNEI. The CDR3, as DNA: TGTGCCAGCAGTGAAACCGTAGATAGCAATCAGCCCCAGCATTTT. Protein product: CASSETVDSNQPQHF.

The chain employs TRBV7-2 and TRBJ2-1, with 8 bases that match TRBD1. J was trimmed by 2 bases and V by 5 bases; bases with no gene match: 11. This CDR3 is 17 amino acids long. Looked up from germline, CDR1 is SGHTA and CDR2 is FQGNSA. The CDR3 DNA reads as TGTGCCAGCAGCGCTCCTGTCAGGGGGCAGGCCTACAATGAGCAGTTCTTC. Encoded protein: CASSAPVRGQAYNEQFF.

The V and J genes are TRBV5-4 and TRBJ2-7, with 9 bases matching TRBD2. The trim removed 4 bases at V and 6 bases at J, leaving 14 bases unmatched. This CDR3 contains 16 residues. The germline CDR1 and CDR2 sequences are SGHNT and YYREEE (reference sequence). DNA for the CDR3: TGTGCCAGCAGCCCACCGGGGAGCGGGAGGCGATCCGAGCAGTACTTC. This sequence encodes CASSPPGSGRRSEQYF. The full variable domain, completed using reference TRBV5-4 and TRBJ2-7, is ETGVTQSPTHLIKTRGQQVTLRCSSQSGHNTVSWYQQALGQGPQFIFQYYREEENGRGNFPPRFSGLQFPNYSSELNVNALELDDSALYLCASSPPGSGRRSEQYFGPGTRLTVT.

This clone is a singleton in its sample. This chain links TRBV15 with TRBJ1-5, with D perhaps matching TRBD1 (6 bases). Germline CDR1 and CDR2: LNHNV and YYDKDF (reference sequence). Trimming stripped 5 bases from V and 1 base from J, with 18 bases between. This CDR3 comprises 17 residues. CDR3 loop: CATSSRGGGLSNQPQHF. The CDR3 coding sequence is TGTGCCACCAGCTCGCGGGGGGGCGGTTTAAGCAATCAGCCCCAGCATTTT.

V and J are TRBV2 and TRBJ2-3, with TRBD1 matching 9 bases. The CDR3 sequence is 15 residues long. Per germline, CDR1 SNHLY and CDR2 FYNNEI. J gave up 2 bases and V 5 bases, and 5 bases lay outside the gene matches. The DNA of the CDR3 is TGTGCCAGCAGTCTCGGACAGGGGTCCACAGATACGCAGTATTTT. This gives the protein CASSLGQGSTDTQYF.

This clone showed up just once. This chain links TRBV28 with TRBJ2-5; 9 bases are shared with TRBD1. The better agreement between TRBJ2-7 and the DNA end casts doubt on the J call. The CDR3 has 16 residues. Germline V gene data show CDR1 as MDHEN and CDR2 as SYDVKM. CDR3 residues: CASSSPLGQGTYEQYF. Here the CDR3 DNA reads TGTGCCAGCAGTTCCCCTCTGGGACAGGGAACCTACGAGCAGTACTTC.

J is TRBJ2-7 and V is TRBV5-1; TRBD2 agrees at 14 bases. The ends lost 4 bases at V and 4 bases at J; junction bases unmatched: 4. The CDR3 runs to 15 residues. Germline V gene lookup returns CDR1 SGHRS and CDR2 YFSETQ. CDR3 in amino acids: CASSIGLAGGYEQYF. CDR3 sequence (DNA): TGCGCCAGCAGCATCGGACTAGCGGGGGGTTACGAGCAGTACTTC.

This clone has only one observation. The V and J genes are TRBV7-2 and TRBJ2-3; 10 nucleotides align to TRBD2. Looked up from germline, CDR1 is SGHTA and CDR2 is FQGNSA. Trimming cost V 5 bases and J 3 bases; bases outside gene matches: 11. The CDR3 loop spans 17 amino acids. The CDR3 sequence: CASSKASLAGVTDTQYF. CDR3 nucleotides: TGTGCCAGCAGCAAAGCCTCTCTAGCGGGAGTAACAGATACGCAGTATTTT.

The V gene is TRBV4-3, the J gene TRBJ1-5, with D possibly TRBD1 on 5 matching bases. V was pared by 0 bases and J by 8 bases, with 11 bases between. This CDR3 is 14 amino acids long. Germline V gene data show CDR1 as LGHNA and CDR2 as YSLEER. In DNA form, the CDR3 reads TGCGCCAGCAGCCAAGATTGGGGGGGTGAGCCCCAGCATTTT. Translated, it gives CASSQDWGGEPQHF.

This clone was observed a few times. Other nucleotide sequences in the sample specify the same CDR3. V usage is TRBV4-3 and J usage is TRBJ1-1; a possible D gene is TRBD1 (6 bases). Germline CDR1 and CDR2: LGHNA and YSLEER. V was shortened by 0 bases and J by 1 base, with 6 bases between the two germline ends. The CDR3 spans 14 residues. The CDR3 DNA follows: TGCGCCAGCAGCCAAGACAGGGGGAACACTGAAGCTTTCTTT. Protein: CASSQDRGNTEAFF.